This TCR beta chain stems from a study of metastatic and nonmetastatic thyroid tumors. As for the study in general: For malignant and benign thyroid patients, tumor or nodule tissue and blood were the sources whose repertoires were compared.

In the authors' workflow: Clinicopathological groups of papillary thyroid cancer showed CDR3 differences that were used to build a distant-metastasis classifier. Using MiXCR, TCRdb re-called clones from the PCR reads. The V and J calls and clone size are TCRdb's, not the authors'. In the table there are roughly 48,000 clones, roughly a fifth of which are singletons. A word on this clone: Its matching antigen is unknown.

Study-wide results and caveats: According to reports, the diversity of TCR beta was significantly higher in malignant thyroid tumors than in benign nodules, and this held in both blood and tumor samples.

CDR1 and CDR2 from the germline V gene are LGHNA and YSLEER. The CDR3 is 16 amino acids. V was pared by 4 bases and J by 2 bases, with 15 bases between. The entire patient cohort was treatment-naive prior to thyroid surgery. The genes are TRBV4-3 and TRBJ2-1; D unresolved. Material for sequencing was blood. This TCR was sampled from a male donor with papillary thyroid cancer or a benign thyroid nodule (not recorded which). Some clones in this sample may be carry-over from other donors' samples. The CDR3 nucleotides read TGCGCCAGCAGCCGCACACTGACGGAAACCTACAATGAGCAGTTCTTC. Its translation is CASSRTLTETYNEQFF.